The 21 T cell receptor beta chains below come from one sample, sequenced in a study of blood T cells in healthy people across ages. Primed by a sample-barcoded 5' primer and a J-beta primer mix, a second PCR proceeded for roughly 6 to 12 cycles. One entry per CDR3 protein, called by TCRdb with MiXCR from the 5' RACE reads. The repertoire consists of roughly 800,000 distinct CDR3 sequences, with roughly 24% occurring once and the leading ten covering about 3%. These records were also assigned to another study, of T cells of mothers and their children.

Sequenced material: blood. The receptor source for this set is a boy aged 5-17 years in good health.

This clonotype was counted between two and nine times. The chain carries TRBV6-5 and TRBJ1-1; D gene unclear. The CDR3 runs 15 residues. CDR1 is MNHEY, CDR2 SVGAGI, per germline. Trimming cost V 2 bases and J 3 bases, with 13 bases left between them. In nucleotides, the CDR3 is TGTGCCAGCAGTTACCGGGCCCTACGGGACACTGAAGCTTTCTTT. This sequence encodes CASSYRALRDTEAFF.

This clonotype was counted a few times. This chain uses TRBV5-1 with TRBJ2-1; 7 bases match TRBD2. The germline gives CDR1 SGHRS, CDR2 YFSETQ. There are 13 residues in the CDR3. V gave up 2 bases and J gave up 10 bases; unmatched junction bases: 6. The CDR3: CASSFGTSVEQFF. For the CDR3, the DNA is TGCGCCAGCAGCTTCGGAACTAGCGTCGAGCAGTTCTTC.

This chain links TRBV18 with TRBJ1-1; 7 bases fit TRBD1. This CDR3 has 15 residues. Germline V gene data show CDR1 as KGHSH and CDR2 as LQKENI. J gave up 3 bases and V 3 bases, and 7 bases lay outside the gene matches. DNA for the CDR3: TGTGCCAGCTCACCTAGTCGGACAGGCGACACTGAAGCTTTCTTT. This encodes CASSPSRTGDTEAFF.

This clonotype appeared a few times. The V and J genes are TRBV5-1 and TRBJ2-5; possibly TRBD1 or TRBD2 for D (6 bases each). The tail of the sequence fits TRBJ2-7 better, so the J call may be wrong. CDR1 and CDR2 (germline): SGHRS, YFSETQ. The CDR3 has 15 amino acids. CDR3 sequence (DNA): TGCGCCAGCAGCTTGGCATCGGGGGCGGGTTACGAGCAGTACTTC. This gives the protein CASSLASGAGYEQYF.

This chain links TRBV6-2 or TRBV6-3 with TRBJ2-7; D remains ambiguous. The V end lost 2 bases, the J end lost 1 base, and 9 bases lay between the germline ends. The germline V gene encodes CDR1 MNHEY and CDR2 SVGEGT. The CDR3 is made up of 14 amino acids. Here the CDR3 DNA reads TGTGCCAGCAGTTACCTCTTAGCATCCTACGAGCAGTACTTC. Its translation: CASSYLLASYEQYF.

This chain joins TRBV29-1 and TRBJ2-1; 10 bases line up with TRBD2. CDR1 SQVTM and CDR2 ANQGSEA come from the germline V gene. The CDR3 has 17 residues. V was pared by 0 bases and J by 4 bases, with 9 bases of the junction left unmatched. CDR3 nucleotides: TGCAGCGTTGAAGATGCGGCTAGCGGGGGAACTTACAATGAGCAGTTCTTC. This codes for CSVEDAASGGTYNEQFF.

This chain connects TRBV9 to TRBJ2-7; TRBD1 matches at 7 bases. The germline CDR1 and CDR2 sequences are SGDLS and YYNGEE. This CDR3 comprises 14 residues. Trimming at V came to 0 bases and at J to 4 bases, leaving 4 bases not matched to a gene. This CDR3 is CASSVEVDRYEQYF. DNA of the CDR3: TGTGCCAGCAGCGTAGAGGTGGACAGGTACGAGCAGTACTTC.

The rearrangement links TRBV20-1 to TRBJ2-7; a possible D gene is TRBD2 (6 bases). V was cut by 1 base and J by 3 bases, with 10 bases left in between. Germline V gene sequence: CDR1 DFQATT, CDR2 SNEGSKA (reference sequence). The length of the CDR3 is 13 residues. The CDR3 DNA reads as TGCAGTGCTAGAGGGGGGGTGGGCTACGAGCAGTACTTC. Translating gives CSARGGVGYEQYF.

This clonotype was detected a few times. J is TRBJ2-5 and V is TRBV12-5, with D maybe TRBD2 (5 bases). The assigned J gene may be wrong: the sequence end matches TRBJ2-7 better. This CDR3 has 14 residues. Germline CDR1 is LGHNT and CDR2 is FRNRAP. The DNA for the CDR3 is TGTGCTAGTGCCGGACCCAGGACTTCCTACGAGCAGTACTTC. It is translated as CASAGPRTSYEQYF.

This clonotype was recorded a few times. This chain links TRBV9 with TRBJ1-6, with 11 bases identical to TRBD1. Germline CDR1 SGDLS, CDR2 YYNGEE. V shed 0 bases, J shed 7 bases, and the junction held 3 bases outside the gene matches. The CDR3 consists of 16 residues. CDR3 nucleotides: TGTGCCAGCAGCGTAGGGACAGGGGGCCGAAATTCACCCCTCCACTTT. Amino acid sequence: CASSVGTGGRNSPLHF.

The sample holds a few counts of this clonotype. The chain is built from TRBV7-3 and TRBJ2-1; 7 bases align to TRBD1. Germline V gene data show CDR1 as SGHTA and CDR2 as FQGTGA. With V trimmed by 2 bases and J by 10 bases, 2 bases remained unmatched. The CDR3 is 12 amino acids. In DNA, the CDR3 is TGTGCCAGCAGCTTACCGGGACAGGAGCAGTTCTTC. It encodes CASSLPGQEQFF.

Many counts were recorded for this clonotype. The V and J genes are TRBV28 and TRBJ2-5, with D perhaps TRBD2 (6 bases). V lost 6 bases and J lost 8, with 16 bases in between. The CDR3 is 13 residues long. Germline loops: CDR1 MDHEN, CDR2 SYDVKM. This chain's CDR3 is CASSPGLPTTQYF. The CDR3 coding sequence is TGTGCCAGCAGCCCCGGACTACCTACCACCCAGTACTTC.

The rearrangement links TRBV3-1 to TRBJ1-1; D not certain. In germline, CDR1 is LGHDT, CDR2 YNNKEL (reference sequence). The CDR3 runs 11 residues. Trimming cost V 5 bases and J 6 bases, with 7 bases left between them. The DNA for the CDR3 is TGTGCCAGCAGCAGATTATCTGAAGCTTTCTTT. Residues: CASSRLSEAFF.

This clonotype was picked up many times. The CDR3 protein is CASSPPGTGAYEQYF. DNA for the CDR3: TGTGCCAGCAGCCCCCCCGGGACAGGAGCCTACGAGCAGTACTTC. This chain joins TRBV5-5 and TRBJ2-7, with 8 positions matching TRBD1. Unmatched junction bases numbered 8, after V lost 4 bases and J lost 2 bases. There are 15 residues in the CDR3. Germline values: CDR1 SGHKS, CDR2 YYEKEE (reference sequence).

This clonotype appeared a few times. The chain employs TRBV12-3 or TRBV12-4 and TRBJ1-3; no firm D call. V lost 6 bases and J lost 0, with 12 bases in between. The length of the CDR3 is 15 residues. The CDR3 is CASRTPGRSGNTIYF. The CDR3 coding sequence is TGTGCCAGCAGAACTCCGGGTCGCTCTGGAAACACCATATATTTT.

CDR3 protein: CASSLPWGTDTQYF. DNA for the CDR3: TGTGCCAGCAGCCTCCCGTGGGGAACAGATACGCAGTATTTT. J is TRBJ2-3 and V is TRBV7-8; no definite D call. Germline V gene lookup returns CDR1 SGHVS and CDR2 FQNEAQ. Trimming shortened V by 5 bases and J by 3 bases, and 12 bases separated the two germline ends. The CDR3 consists of 14 residues.

The chain uses TRBV10-2 and TRBJ2-3; 11 bases align to TRBD2. J gave up 10 bases and V 3 bases, and 9 bases lay outside the gene matches. CDR3 length equals 15 residues. Germline loops: CDR1 WSHSY, CDR2 SAAADI. The CDR3 nucleotides are TGCGCCAGCAGTGATGTTGGGACTAGCGGTTTCTCGCAGTATTTT. Amino acid sequence: CASSDVGTSGFSQYF.

In this sample, this clonotype turned up a few times. The rearrangement joins TRBV29-1 to TRBJ2-1; D ambiguous. This CDR3 is built from 13 residues. Germline V gives CDR1 SQVTM, CDR2 ANQGSEA. The V and J ends lost 7 bases and 0 bases respectively, with 10 bases between them. The CDR3, as DNA: TGCAGCGCAGTGGCCAGCTCCTACAATGAGCAGTTCTTC. Its translation: CSAVASSYNEQFF.

This clonotype came up a few times. The CDR3 region has the DNA TGTGCCAGCAGTTTTTCAGGGGGTAATGAAAAACTGTTTTTT. It codes for CASSFSGGNEKLFF. V usage is TRBV12-3 or TRBV12-4 and J usage is TRBJ1-4; 7 bases align to TRBD1. V lost 3 bases and J lost 4; bases outside the gene matches: 2. The CDR3 is made up of 14 amino acids.

This clonotype was seen a few times. At one boundary the junction diverges from the germline segment, which might be a read error. The CDR3 spells CASSLEGARQPQHF. The CDR3 coding sequence is TGTGCCAGCAGTTTAGAGGGTGCGAGACAGCCCCAGCATTTT. This sequence joins TRBV7-2 and TRBJ1-5, with unresolved D. There are 14 residues in the CDR3. Germline V gives CDR1 SGHTA, CDR2 FQGNSA.

V and J are TRBV10-3 and TRBJ2-5, with 7 nucleotides matching TRBD1. The CDR3 length is 16 residues. The V gene end was trimmed by 0 bases and the J gene end by 5 bases; junction bases not matched to a gene: 9. The germline CDR1 and CDR2 sequences are ENHRY and SYGVKD. CDR3 protein: CAISESQTGLGETQYF. The CDR3 DNA sequence: TGTGCCATCAGTGAGTCTCAGACAGGGCTGGGGGAGACCCAGTACTTC.